The T cell receptor (beta chain) described here comes from a study of shared clonotypes between healthy human individuals. General study results and limits: The authors sampled blood alone, and tissue repertoires likely differ.

About 30,000 T cell genomes, or approximately 300 ng DNA, went into replicate PCRs of unsorted PBMC. Data came from immunoSEQ multiplex PCR; TCRdb stores just in-frame clones and leaves some out. This table holds some 450,000 clones, 70% to 80% found once. The CDR3 runs 14 residues. Looked up from germline, CDR1 is KGHSH and CDR2 is LQKENI. For genomic DNA, unsorted samples relied on tens of millions of PBMCs. As for this clone: Its antigen remains unknown. It is likely a read error: a sequence one base away is far more abundant. This sample also contains other DNA sequences that code for the same CDR3.

Sequenced sample: PBMCs. This sequence was found in a woman aged 40 to 50 in good health. Some clones in this sample may be carry-over from other donors' samples. V is TRBV18 and J is TRBJ1-2, with TRBD1 matching 9 bases. The CDR3 region is CASSPQQGASGYTF. The CDR3 DNA reads as TGTGCCAGCTCCCCCCAACAGGGGGCGTCGGGCTACACCTTT.